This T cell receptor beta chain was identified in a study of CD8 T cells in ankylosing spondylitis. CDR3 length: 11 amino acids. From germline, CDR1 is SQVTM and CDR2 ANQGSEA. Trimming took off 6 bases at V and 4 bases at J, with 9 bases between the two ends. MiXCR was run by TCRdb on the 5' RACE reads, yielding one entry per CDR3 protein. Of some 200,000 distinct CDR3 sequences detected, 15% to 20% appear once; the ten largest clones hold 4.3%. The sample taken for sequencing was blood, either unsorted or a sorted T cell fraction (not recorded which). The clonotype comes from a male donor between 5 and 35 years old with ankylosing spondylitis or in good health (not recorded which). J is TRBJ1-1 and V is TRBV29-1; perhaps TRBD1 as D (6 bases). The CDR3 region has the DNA TGCAGCGTGCAGGGGAGCACTGAAGCTTTCTTT. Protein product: CSVQGSTEAFF.